This passage covers 25 T cell receptor beta chains from one sample sequenced in a study of T cell repertoires in cytomegalovirus infection. TCRdb redid the calling of the reads with MiXCR, one entry per CDR3 protein. The sample lists about 400,000 distinct CDR3 sequences, 18% occurring once. Sequenced: PBMCs. Receptor source: a human donor in good health (CMV status not recorded). Some clones in this sample may be carry-over from other donors' samples.

Many counts were recorded for this clonotype. The rearrangement joins TRBV7-2 to TRBJ2-1; TRBD2 might be the D (5 bases). Germline V CDR1 and CDR2: SGHTA, FQGNSA. The CDR3 spans 12 residues. V was clipped by 7 bases and J by 8 bases, with 12 bases between them. The CDR3 DNA is TGTGCCAGCACGGGAAATGGGGATGAGCAGTTCTTC. It encodes CASTGNGDEQFF.

This clonotype was seen more than once but under ten times. V gene TRBV12-5 combines with J gene TRBJ2-5; no clear D gene. V lost 3 bases to trimming and J lost 4 bases, with 9 bases between them. CDR1 LGHNT and CDR2 FRNRAP come from the germline V gene. This CDR3 is built from 13 residues. CDR3 residues: CASGLKARETQYF. The CDR3 nucleotides read TGTGCTAGTGGTTTAAAAGCGAGAGAGACCCAGTACTTC.

Note on this clonotype: One base away lies a much larger clone, so this may be a sequencing read error. The chain recombines TRBV7-2 with TRBJ2-1; no reliable D call. The CDR3 consists of 14 residues. CDR1 is SGHTA, CDR2 FQGNSA, per germline. The CDR3 DNA follows: TGTGTCAGCAGCTTAGAGGCTAGCTACAATGAGCAGTTCTTC. Translating gives CVSSLEASYNEQFF.

This clonotype was counted ten times or more. For the CDR3, the DNA is TGTGCCAGCAGACCCGCTCCAGCGGGGGGCGGCCCCTCCTACAATGAGCAGTTCTTC. This encodes CASRPAPAGGGPSYNEQFF. The chain combines TRBV7-2 with TRBJ2-1; 9 bases align to TRBD2. Trimming removed 6 bases from V and 0 bases from J; junction bases left unmatched: 15. Germline loops: CDR1 SGHTA, CDR2 FQGNSA. The length of the CDR3 is 19 residues.

This clonotype has only a few counts. The chain carries TRBV7-9 and TRBJ1-4, with D unresolved. The germline V and J ends were trimmed by 3 bases and 8 bases, with 13 bases remaining between them. There are 14 residues in the CDR3. The germline gives CDR1 SEHNR, CDR2 FQNEAQ (reference sequence). The CDR3 is CASSFGLRGEKLFF. Here the CDR3 DNA reads TGTGCCAGCAGCTTCGGTCTGCGAGGCGAAAAACTGTTTTTT.

This clonotype was seen only a few times. The J gene is TRBJ2-7, the V gene TRBV9, with 7 bases lining up with TRBD2. Germline assignment: CDR1 SGDLS and CDR2 YYNGEE. The CDR3 has 15 residues. V dropped 4 bases and J dropped 3; count of bases not matched to a gene: 10. As DNA, the CDR3 is TGTGCCAGCAGCCCCCGATCTGGCGGGAGCTACGAGCAGTACTTC. Its protein is CASSPRSGGSYEQYF.

This clonotype appeared many times. The chain combines TRBV7-8 with TRBJ2-5; no reliable D call. The CDR3 totals 16 residues. V dropped 1 base and J dropped 2 bases, with 14 bases sitting between them. The V gene's germline CDR1 is SGHVS and CDR2 FQNEAQ. The DNA for the CDR3 is TGTGCCAGCAGCTTAGTACGCGAACATACGCAAGAGACCCAGTACTTC. It codes for CASSLVREHTQETQYF.

This clonotype was seen more than once but under ten times. The CDR3 region has the DNA TGCAGTGCAAAACAGGAGCCGAACACTGAAGCTTTCTTT. Amino acids: CSAKQEPNTEAFF. The J gene is TRBJ1-1, the V gene TRBV20-1, with D possibly TRBD1 on 5 matching bases. CDR1 DFQATT and CDR2 SNEGSKA come from the germline V gene (reference sequence). The CDR3 spans 13 residues. The V end was cut by 6 bases, the J end by 1 base, with 12 bases between.

The sample holds a few counts of this clonotype. This chain uses TRBV12-5 with TRBJ1-5; D is undetermined. Per germline, CDR1 LGHNT and CDR2 FRNRAP. This CDR3 has 11 residues. Trimming stripped 3 bases from V and 9 bases from J, with 6 bases between. In DNA form, the CDR3 reads TGTGCTAGTGGTTTTACTATGCCCCAGCATTTT. Encoded protein: CASGFTMPQHF.

The J gene is TRBJ1-1, the V gene TRBV6-2 or TRBV6-3; D is unclear. Trimming took off 4 bases at V and 5 bases at J, with 11 bases between the two ends. Germline lookup yields CDR1 MNHEY and CDR2 SVGEGT. The CDR3 has 13 amino acids. This chain's CDR3 is CASSFYAGTEAFF. CDR3 coding DNA: TGTGCCAGCAGTTTTTACGCGGGTACTGAAGCTTTCTTT.

This clonotype appeared many times. V usage is TRBV27 and J usage is TRBJ2-1, with 8 nucleotides matching TRBD1. V gave up 2 bases and J gave up 4 bases; unmatched junction bases: 4. CDR1 is MNHEY and CDR2 is SMNVEV in the germline V gene (reference sequence). This CDR3 is built from 15 residues. The CDR3 region has the DNA TGTGCCAGCAGTTTAGGGCAGGGGGCTTACAATGAGCAGTTCTTC. It encodes CASSLGQGAYNEQFF.

This clonotype has ten or more counts. V is TRBV7-8 and J is TRBJ2-6, with D possibly being TRBD2 (5 bases). Germline V gene data show CDR1 as SGHVS and CDR2 as FQNEAQ. V was trimmed by 5 bases and J by 3 bases, leaving 11 bases between them. The CDR3 consists of 15 residues. In DNA, the CDR3 is TGTGCCAGCAGCCGGACTGGGCGTGGGGCCAACGTCCTGACTTTC. Translating gives CASSRTGRGANVLTF.

The chain has TRBV6-2 or TRBV6-3 and TRBJ2-1; D is unresolved. V shed 5 bases and J shed 0 bases, with 8 bases lying between them. The germline V gene has CDR1 MNHEY and CDR2 SVGEGT. CDR3 size: 14 residues. CDR3 sequence (DNA): TGTGCCAGCAGTGTCCCCAGCTCCTACAATGAGCAGTTCTTC. Protein sequence: CASSVPSSYNEQFF.

This clonotype has only a few counts. This rearrangement joins TRBV20-1 to TRBJ2-7; D remains unclear. The CDR3 has 11 residues. Per the germline V gene, CDR1 is DFQATT and CDR2 is SNEGSKA (reference sequence). Trimming took off 3 bases at V and 2 bases at J, with 5 bases between the two ends. As DNA, the CDR3 is TGCAGTGCTAGGGGGACCTACGAGCAGTACTTC. Translation: CSARGTYEQYF.

The rearrangement uses TRBV19 and TRBJ1-1, with 11 bases that match TRBD1. This CDR3 is built from 16 residues. Looked up from germline, CDR1 is LNHDA and CDR2 is SQIVND (reference sequence). Trimming cost V 7 bases and J 4 bases; bases outside gene matches: 11. This CDR3 reads CASTRGQGEEVTEAFF. The CDR3 DNA reads as TGTGCCAGTACCCGGGGACAGGGGGAAGAGGTCACTGAAGCTTTCTTT.

The rearrangement links TRBV12-3 or TRBV12-4 to TRBJ2-7; D is unresolved. The germline V and J ends were trimmed by 3 bases and 0 bases, with 9 bases remaining between them. The CDR3 is made up of 14 amino acids. CDR3 in amino acids: CASSLTPHSYEQYF. In DNA, the CDR3 is TGTGCCAGCAGTTTGACGCCCCACTCCTACGAGCAGTACTTC.

This clonotype was found a few times. The chain uses TRBV24-1 and TRBJ2-3; a weak D match, TRBD2 (5 bases). Germline V gene sequence: CDR1 KGHDR, CDR2 SFDVKD. The V and J ends lost 4 bases and 4 bases respectively, with 20 bases between them. The CDR3 loop spans 17 amino acids. The CDR3 region has the DNA TGTGCCACCAGTGACGCAGAGGACCCACTAGGCGCAGATACGCAGTATTTT. Translation gives CATSDAEDPLGADTQYF.

The V gene is TRBV12-3 or TRBV12-4, the J gene TRBJ2-3; TRBD1 aligns across 11 bases. The V and J ends lost 4 bases and 3 bases, in that order; junction bases with no gene match: 3. There are 15 residues in the CDR3. In DNA, the CDR3 is TGTGCCAGCAGTTGGGGACAGGGGGGAACAGATACGCAGTATTTT. Translated, it gives CASSWGQGGTDTQYF.

V usage is TRBV12-3 or TRBV12-4 and J usage is TRBJ2-5, with D perhaps matching TRBD1 or TRBD2 (5 bases each). Trimming pared 7 bases from V and 7 bases from J, leaving 19 bases between. CDR3 length: 14 residues. CDR3 sequence: CASKWDHGGGTQYF. CDR3 bases: TGTGCCAGCAAATGGGATCACGGTGGGGGGACCCAGTACTTC.

This clonotype was seen ten or more times. The CDR3 DNA sequence: TGTGCCAGCAGCGGGTATACGGGGGAGCAGCATTTT. Amino acids: CASSGYTGEQHF. V and J are TRBV11-2 and TRBJ1-5; possible D gene TRBD1, 5 bases. Germline CDR1 reads SGHAT; CDR2 reads FQNNGV. The CDR3 spans 12 residues. V dropped 5 bases and J dropped 13 bases, with 15 bases sitting between them.

At least ten counts were recorded for this clonotype. The V and J genes are TRBV7-9 and TRBJ2-2; tentative D call: TRBD1 (7 bases). Germline V CDR1 and CDR2: SEHNR, FQNEAQ (reference sequence). The CDR3 sequence is 16 residues long. V gave up 4 bases and J gave up 1 base, with 13 bases separating them. CDR3 residues: CASSSGGQLNTGELFF. CDR3 coding DNA: TGTGCCAGCAGCTCCGGGGGACAGCTGAACACCGGGGAGCTGTTTTTT.

The chain uses TRBV19 and TRBJ1-5; TRBD1 matches at 11 bases. Germline CDR1 reads LNHDA; CDR2 reads SQIVND (reference sequence). V trimming: 5 bases; J trimming: 6 bases; junction bases outside the gene matches: 9. The CDR3 is 16 amino acids. CDR3 in DNA: TGTGCCAGTAGTTTACGGACAGGGGGCTTTCGTCAGCCCCAGCATTTT. Translated, it gives CASSLRTGGFRQPQHF.

V usage is TRBV7-6 and J usage is TRBJ2-7; 12 positions match TRBD2. Per the germline V gene, CDR1 is SGHVS and CDR2 is FNYEAQ. The CDR3 runs to 14 residues. V lost 4 bases, J lost 6 bases, and 4 bases stayed unmatched. The CDR3: CASSSPSGGGEQYF. The CDR3 DNA is TGTGCCAGCAGCTCCCCTAGCGGGGGGGGCGAGCAGTACTTC.

This clonotype has at least ten counts. For the CDR3, the DNA is TGTGCCAGCAGCTCACTAGGCCGGGATTCACCCCTCCACTTT. This translates into CASSSLGRDSPLHF. The V gene is TRBV7-2, the J gene TRBJ1-6; D gene uncertain. The CDR3 runs to 14 residues. V lost 4 bases and J lost 8, with 12 bases in between. From germline, CDR1 is SGHTA and CDR2 FQGNSA.

This chain links TRBV10-3 with TRBJ2-7; 8 bases map to TRBD1. With 10 bases clipped from V and 1 base from J, the junction kept 15 bases outside the gene matches. The CDR3 has 16 amino acids. The V gene's germline CDR1 is ENHRY and CDR2 SYGVKD. DNA of the CDR3: TGTGCCAGCGAGGGAACGCGGACAGGGAGGTCCTACGAGCAGTACTTC. It encodes CASEGTRTGRSYEQYF.